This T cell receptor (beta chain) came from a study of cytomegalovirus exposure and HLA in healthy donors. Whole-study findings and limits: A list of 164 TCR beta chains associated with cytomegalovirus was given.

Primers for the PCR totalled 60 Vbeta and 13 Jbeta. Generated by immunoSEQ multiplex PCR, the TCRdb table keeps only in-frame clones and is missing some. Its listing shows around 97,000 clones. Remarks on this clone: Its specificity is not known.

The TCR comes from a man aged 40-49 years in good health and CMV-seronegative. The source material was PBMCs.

CDR3 nucleotide sequence: TGTGCCTGGAGTAGGAAACAGGGGGATCAGCCCCAGCATTTT. It yields the protein CAWSRKQGDQPQHF. The chain has TRBV30 and TRBJ1-5, with 8 bases aligning to TRBD1. CDR1 is GTSNPN and CDR2 is SVGIG in the germline V gene (reference sequence). Germline trimming cut 2 bases from V and 5 bases from J; bases unmatched to any gene: 5. The CDR3 covers 14 residues.